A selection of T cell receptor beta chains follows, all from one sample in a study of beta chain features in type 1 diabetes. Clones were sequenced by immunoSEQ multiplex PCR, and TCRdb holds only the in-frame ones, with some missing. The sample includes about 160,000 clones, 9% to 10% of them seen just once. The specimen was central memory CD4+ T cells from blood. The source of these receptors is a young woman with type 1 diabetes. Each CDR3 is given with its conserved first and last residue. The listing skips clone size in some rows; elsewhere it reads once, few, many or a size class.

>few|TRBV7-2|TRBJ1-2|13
CASRRTWGGGYTF
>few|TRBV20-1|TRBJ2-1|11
CSAGLNYEQFF
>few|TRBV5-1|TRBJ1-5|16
CASSLAPGGDGQPQHF
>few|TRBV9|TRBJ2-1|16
CASSTLDYPGGNEQFF
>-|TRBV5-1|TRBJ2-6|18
CASSFYPQGLSGANVLTF
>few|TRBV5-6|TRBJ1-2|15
CASSSWTGGERGYTF
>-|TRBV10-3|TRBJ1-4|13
CAISLTGNEKLFF
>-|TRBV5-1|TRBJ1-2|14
CASSSAQGDYGYTF
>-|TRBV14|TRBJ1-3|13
CASSRDIGNTIYF
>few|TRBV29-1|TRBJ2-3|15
CSLSRDSSIGGTQYF
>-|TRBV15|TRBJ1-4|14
CATSRVGRNEKLFF
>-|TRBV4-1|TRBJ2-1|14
CASSQDPGGNEQFF
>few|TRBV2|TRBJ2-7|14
CASRPGTGLYEQYF
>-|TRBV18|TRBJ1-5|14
CASSPDRGHQPQHF
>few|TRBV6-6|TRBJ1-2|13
CASSPGHLYGYTF
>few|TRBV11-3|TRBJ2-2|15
CASSLTWASTGELFF
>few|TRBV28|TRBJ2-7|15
CASSTLGTLTYEQYF
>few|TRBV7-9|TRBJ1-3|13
CAIGDRDLYTIYF
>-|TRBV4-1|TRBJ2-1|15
CASRRPGGSYNEQFF
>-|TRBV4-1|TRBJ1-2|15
CASSQDPRGNYGYTF